This T cell receptor (beta chain) was found in a study of T cells in Graves' hyperthyroidism and ophthalmopathy (dated by TCRdb to between 2018 and 2020). As for the study more broadly: Peripheral blood was collected at initial diagnosis, before any treatment. A discovery cohort of about a hundred patients, approximately 45 with Graves' ophthalmopathy and approximately 57 with stable Graves' hyperthyroidism, was used to find distinguishing TCR V-J signatures. Prospective prediction of ophthalmopathy was tested in an independent validation cohort of fewer than 20 hyperthyroidism patients and 15 to 17 patients who later progressed to ophthalmopathy. After sampling, hyperthyroidism patients received methimazole starting at 30 mg daily, and ophthalmopathy patients received high-dose intravenous methylprednisolone. The approximately 100 discovery patients were divided at random into training and test sets in a 7:3 ratio. TCR Vbeta CDR3 sequencing of 135 peripheral blood samples (43 ophthalmopathy, about 75 hyperthyroidism and 17 progressor patients) is reported in the paper. The study also compared thyroid tissue and blood T-cell repertoires from roughly six Graves' hyperthyroidism patients.

Only a few counts were recorded for this clonotype. The clone's antigen remains unknown. Base qualities are not provided; no much larger clone lies one nucleotide away. The research as a whole found: A 13 V-J signature model separated ophthalmopathy from stable hyperthyroidism, with around 90% sensitivity and 81.08% specificity in cross-validation and 80%/75% in testing. No statistical method was used to set the sample size in advance, and investigators knew the group allocation. In validation, the model predicted progression to ophthalmopathy a median of 6.5 months before onset, with around 70% sensitivity and 72.22% specificity. Most expanded thyroid clonotypes (frequency above 0.001) were also found in blood, which suggests that blood repertoires may mirror thyroid immune responses.

The TCR beta CDR3 regions were amplified from RNA transcripts. For the first round of RT-PCR on the TCR CDR3, the HTBI primer set was used together with the Qiagen OneStep RT-PCR kit. A second multiplex PCR round built the libraries, followed by size selection and purification. Sequencing of the libraries was done on an Illumina HiSeq2000 using paired-end 100 bp reads. The study's own analysis went as follows. SOAPnuke was used to process the raw data, with reads discarded if the reads contained adapters or uncalled bases, had a mean Phred below 15, or lacked an exact constant-primer or identifier match. High-quality paired reads were merged using COPE v1.2.5, and each unique nucleotide sequence was defined as a clonotype. MiTCR v1.1 was used to align the clonotypes against IMGT TRBV, TRBD and TRBJ reference segments. Only V-J combinations with frequency above 0.0001, covering 99.2% of repertoires, were analysed. A TCS score was defined as the ratio of F50 (clonal expansion) to E x V (chaos), with BLOSUM62-based TCRdist applied between CDR3 peptides within each V-J. Welch's t-statistics and random forest reduced around 520 V-J features to roughly 13, which were used in a naive Bayes classifier (R e1071). TCRdb reprocessed the public reads (quality trimming at Q25 with fastp, clone calling with MiXCR) and kept in-frame beta chains. Entries are consolidated by CDR3 protein sequence, retaining the most common genes and DNA. In this record, the V and J calls reflect TCRdb's handling and not the investigators' own analysis. The sample records a few hundred thousand distinct CDR3 sequences, approximately 25% of which are singletons. Over 70% of the sample is held by the ten biggest clonotypes.

The junction carries 10 bases between V and J, which are trimmed by 4 bases and 3 bases respectively. From a lookup of the germline V gene, CDR1 and CDR2 are MGHDK and SYGVNS. From the cysteine up to the phenylalanine, the CDR3 has a length of 13 residues. Only the CDR3 part of the read is kept: 39 bases, read in frame from the first base. Stable Graves' hyperthyroidism was defined as the absence of progression to ophthalmopathy over 18 months of follow-up. Hyperthyroidism patients were aged 18 to 65 years and newly diagnosed, with disease duration of less than 2 months. Patients with uncontrolled infections, other autoimmune diseases, pregnancy or lactation were excluded. Diagnoses were based on clinical symptoms, serum thyroxine and TRAb, thyroid ultrasound and orbital computed tomography. PBMCs were isolated from approximately 10 ml of fresh peripheral blood by Ficoll-Paque density gradient centrifugation. Trizol reagent was used to extract total RNA, and RNA quality was then checked on an Agilent 2100 Bioanalyzer.

The TCR originated in a man between 45 and 60 years old with Graves' hyperthyroidism. The chain links TRBV25-1 with TRBJ2-7; the D gene is unclear. Input material: blood. The nucleotide sequence reads as follows: TGTGCCAGCAGTGGGGGTAGGGTCTACGAGCAGTACTTC. Its amino acids are CASSGGRVYEQYF.